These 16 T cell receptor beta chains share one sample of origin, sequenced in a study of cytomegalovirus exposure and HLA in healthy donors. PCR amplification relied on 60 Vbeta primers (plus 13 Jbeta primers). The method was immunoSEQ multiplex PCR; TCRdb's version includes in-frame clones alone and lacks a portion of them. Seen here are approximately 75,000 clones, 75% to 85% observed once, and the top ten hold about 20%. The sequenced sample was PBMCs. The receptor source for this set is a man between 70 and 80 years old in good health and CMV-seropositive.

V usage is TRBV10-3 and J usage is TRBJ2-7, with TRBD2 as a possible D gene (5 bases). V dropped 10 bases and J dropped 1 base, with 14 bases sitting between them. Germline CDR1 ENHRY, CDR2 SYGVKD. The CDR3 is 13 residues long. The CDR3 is CATTRGSSYEQYF. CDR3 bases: TGTGCCACCACCCGCGGGTCTTCCTACGAGCAGTACTTC.

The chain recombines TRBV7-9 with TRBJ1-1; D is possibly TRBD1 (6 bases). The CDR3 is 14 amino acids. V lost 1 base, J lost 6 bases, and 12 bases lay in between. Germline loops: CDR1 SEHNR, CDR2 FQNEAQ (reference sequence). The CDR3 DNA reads TGTGCCAGCAGCTTAGGGGGCCAGGGGCCTGAAGCTTTCTTT. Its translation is CASSLGGQGPEAFF. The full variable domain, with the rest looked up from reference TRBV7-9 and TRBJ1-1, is DTGVSQNPRHKITKRGQNVTFRCDPISEHNRLYWYRQTLGQGPEFLTYFQNEAQLEKSRLLSDRFSAERPKGSFSTLEIQRTEQGDSAMYLCASSLGGQGPEAFFGQGTRLTVV.

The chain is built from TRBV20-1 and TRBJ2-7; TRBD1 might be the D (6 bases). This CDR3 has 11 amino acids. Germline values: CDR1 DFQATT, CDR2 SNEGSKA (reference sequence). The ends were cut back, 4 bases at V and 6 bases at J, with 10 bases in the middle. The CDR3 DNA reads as TGCAGTGCTACACAGGGAGCCGAGCAGTACTTC. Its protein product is CSATQGAEQYF.

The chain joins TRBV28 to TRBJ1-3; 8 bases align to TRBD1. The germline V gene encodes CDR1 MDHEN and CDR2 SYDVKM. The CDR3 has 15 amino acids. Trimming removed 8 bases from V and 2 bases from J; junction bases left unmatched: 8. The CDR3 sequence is CASLGQGVPGNTIYF. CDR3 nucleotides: TGTGCCAGCCTTGGACAGGGAGTCCCTGGAAACACCATATATTTT.

The CDR3: CASSGQGEEKLFF. CDR3 DNA: TGTGCCAGCAGTGGTCAGGGGGAAGAAAAACTGTTTTTT. The V call is TRBV2, the J call TRBJ1-4; 7 bases align to TRBD1. CDR3 size: 13 residues. Trimming at V came to 4 bases and at J to 8 bases, leaving 4 bases not matched to a gene. The germline gives CDR1 SNHLY, CDR2 FYNNEI.

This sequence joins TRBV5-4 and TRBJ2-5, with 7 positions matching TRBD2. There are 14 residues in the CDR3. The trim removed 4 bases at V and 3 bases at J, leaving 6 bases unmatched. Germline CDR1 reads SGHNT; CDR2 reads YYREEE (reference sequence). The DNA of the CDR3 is TGTGCCAGCAGCCCAGCGGGGCGTAAAGAGACCCAGTACTTC. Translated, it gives CASSPAGRKETQYF.

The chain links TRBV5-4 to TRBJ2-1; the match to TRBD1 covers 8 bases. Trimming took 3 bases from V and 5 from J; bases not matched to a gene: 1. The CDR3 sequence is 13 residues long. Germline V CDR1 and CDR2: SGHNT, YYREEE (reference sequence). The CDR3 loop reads CASSWTGNNEQFF. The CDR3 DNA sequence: TGTGCCAGCAGCTGGACAGGGAACAATGAGCAGTTCTTC.

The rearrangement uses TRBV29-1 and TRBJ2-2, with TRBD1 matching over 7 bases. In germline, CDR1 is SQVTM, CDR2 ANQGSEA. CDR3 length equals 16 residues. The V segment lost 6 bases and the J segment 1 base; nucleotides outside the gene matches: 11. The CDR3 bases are TGCAGCGTCCCGGGGAGAGGGGGCCTGAACACCGGGGAGCTGTTTTTT. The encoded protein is CSVPGRGGLNTGELFF.

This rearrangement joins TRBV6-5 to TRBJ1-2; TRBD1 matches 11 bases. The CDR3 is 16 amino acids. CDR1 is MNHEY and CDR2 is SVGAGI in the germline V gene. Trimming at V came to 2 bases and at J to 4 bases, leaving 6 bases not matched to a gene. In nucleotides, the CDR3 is TGTGCCAGCAGTTACACCCGGACAGGGGGCGTCTATGGCTACACCTTC. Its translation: CASSYTRTGGVYGYTF.

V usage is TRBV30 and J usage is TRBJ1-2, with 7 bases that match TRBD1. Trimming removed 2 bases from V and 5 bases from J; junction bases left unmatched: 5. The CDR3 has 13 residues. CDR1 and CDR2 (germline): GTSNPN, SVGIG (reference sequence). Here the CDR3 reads CAWSLGGAYGYTF. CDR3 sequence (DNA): TGTGCCTGGAGTTTAGGGGGCGCATATGGCTACACCTTC.

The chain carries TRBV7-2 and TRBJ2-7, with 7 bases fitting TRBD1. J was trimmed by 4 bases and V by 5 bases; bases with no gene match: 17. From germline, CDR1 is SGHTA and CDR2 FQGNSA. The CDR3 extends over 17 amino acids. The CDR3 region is CASSPGSGGINPYEQYF. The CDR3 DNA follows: TGTGCCAGCAGCCCCGGGTCAGGGGGTATTAACCCATACGAGCAGTACTTC. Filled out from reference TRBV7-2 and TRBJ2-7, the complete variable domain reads GAGVSQSPSNKVTEKGKDVELRCDPISGHTALYWYRQSLGQGLEFLIYFQGNSAPDKSGLPSDRFSAERTGGSVSTLTIQRTQQEDSAVYLCASSPGSGGINPYEQYFGPGTRLTVT.

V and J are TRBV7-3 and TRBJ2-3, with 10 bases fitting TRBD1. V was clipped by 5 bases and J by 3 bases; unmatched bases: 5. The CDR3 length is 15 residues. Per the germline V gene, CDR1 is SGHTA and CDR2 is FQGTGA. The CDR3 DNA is TGTGCCAGCAGCCTTACGGGACAGGGGACAGATACGCAGTATTTT. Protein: CASSLTGQGTDTQYF.

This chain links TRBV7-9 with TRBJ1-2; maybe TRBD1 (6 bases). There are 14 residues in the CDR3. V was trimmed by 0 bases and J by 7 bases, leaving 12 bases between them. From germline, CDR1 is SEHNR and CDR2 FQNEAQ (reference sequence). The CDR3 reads CASSLAHREFGYTF. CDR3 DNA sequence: TGTGCCAGCAGCTTAGCACACAGGGAGTTTGGCTACACCTTC.

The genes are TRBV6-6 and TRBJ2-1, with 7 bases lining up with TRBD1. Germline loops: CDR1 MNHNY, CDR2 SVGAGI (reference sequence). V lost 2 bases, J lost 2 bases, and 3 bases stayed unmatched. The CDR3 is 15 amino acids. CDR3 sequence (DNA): TGTGCCAGCAGTTACAGTGACAGGGCCTACAATGAGCAGTTCTTC. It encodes CASSYSDRAYNEQFF.

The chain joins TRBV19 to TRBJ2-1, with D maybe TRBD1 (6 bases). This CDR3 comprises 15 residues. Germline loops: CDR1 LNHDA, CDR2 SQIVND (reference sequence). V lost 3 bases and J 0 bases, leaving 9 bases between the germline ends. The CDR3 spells CASSIDRSSYNEQFF. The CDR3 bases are TGTGCCAGTAGTATCGACAGGAGCTCCTACAATGAGCAGTTCTTC.

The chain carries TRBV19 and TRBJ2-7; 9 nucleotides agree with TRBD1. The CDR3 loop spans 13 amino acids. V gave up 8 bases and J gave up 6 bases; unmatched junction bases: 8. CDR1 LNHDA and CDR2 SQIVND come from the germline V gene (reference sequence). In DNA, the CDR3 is TGTGCCAGTTCCGAACAGGGGGCATCCGAGCAGTACTTC. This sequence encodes CASSEQGASEQYF.